Given below is one T cell receptor (beta chain) in context. Antigen: not known. The CDR3 runs to 15 residues. Germline lookup yields CDR1 SGHNT and CDR2 YENEEA. V lost 5 bases to trimming and J lost 5 bases, with 18 bases between them. As processed by the authors: The study's classifier, a distant-metastasis tool for papillary thyroid cancer, was built using CDR3 differences across clinicopathological groups. TCRdb reanalyzed the PCR reads via MiXCR. These V and J calls originate from TCRdb's pipeline instead of the authors' own analysis. The table includes some 2,000 clones, approximately 42% detected once. The source of the sample is a study of metastatic and nonmetastatic thyroid tumors. For the study at large: Across blood and tumor or nodule tissue, repertoires from malignant and benign thyroid patients were compared with one another.

All patients were treatment-naive before thyroid surgery. Study conclusions and caveats: Reported TCR beta diversity, measured in blood and tumor, was significantly higher for malignant thyroid tumors than for benign nodules.

The TCR comes from a female donor with papillary thyroid cancer or a benign thyroid nodule (not recorded which). Some clones in this sample may be carry-over from other donors' samples. Sequenced: adjacent normal tissue. The rearrangement uses TRBV11-3 and TRBJ2-5; D is undetermined. The CDR3 protein is CASSLHPNSEETQYF. CDR3 nucleotides: TGTGCCAGCAGCCTACACCCGAACAGCGAGGAGACCCAGTACTTC.